One TCR beta chain is described in this entry. The specificity of this receptor is unknown. Base qualities are not recorded, but no much larger clone differs from it by a single base. The trim is 0 bases for V and 2 bases for J, with a gap of 16 bases between the germline ends. CDR1 is given as SGHTA and CDR2 as FQGTGA, both from the germline V gene. There are 17 amino acids in the CDR3, from cysteine to phenylalanine inclusive. Just the 51-base CDR3 DNA is kept, in frame starting at base 1. To demonstrate the VDJtools post-analysis software, TCR beta repertoires were profiled from the peripheral blood of some 12 young patients with multiple sclerosis. Multiple sclerosis patients were children and adolescents aged 6 to 15 years. This sample was included in a study of post-analysis software for immune sequencing data (dated by TCRdb to 2013 to 2016). With regard to the full study: Disease courses on record covered relapsing-remitting, secondary progressive and progressive-relapsing multiple sclerosis, though some patients had no subtype annotation. The patient repertoires were compared against 11 previously published healthy control repertoires obtained from donors aged about 6 to 28 years. A subset of samples was prepared in parallel using single-end sample barcoding, then pooled and co-amplified after Illumina adapter ligation.

Paper-wide results and their limitations: Strong co-clustering of samples prepared in the same batch was shown by direct clustering with F measure, prompting a batch-effect correction. The control group was slightly older than the multiple sclerosis patient group. Significantly higher frequencies in patients than in controls were found for roughly 5 TRBV segments, including TRBV5-6, TRBV5-1 and TRBV20-1. Compared with controls, multiple sclerosis patients had significantly lower normalized Chao1 diversity, a finding suggesting substantial peripheral T-cell clonal expansion.

Library generation was performed with PCR. The sample was run on an Illumina HiSeq 2500. Unique molecular identifiers were incorporated into TCR beta cDNA libraries to reduce PCR and sequencing biases. About 500,000 cDNA molecules were obtained per 1 to 10 million input T cells, so each molecule approximated one T cell. Patient libraries were prepared and sequenced with the same protocol used for the earlier healthy control dataset. Samples belonging to the same batch were prepared together, multiplexed and sequenced on a shared HiSeq lane. On the study's bioinformatics: Raw barcoded reads were processed with MIGEC, and single-read molecular identifier groups were discarded before consensus assembly and CDR3 extraction. VDJtools was used for post-analysis of the clonotype tables, with diversity normalized by down-sampling every dataset to the smallest sample size. Repertoire overlap clustering matched CDR3 amino acid but not nucleotide sequences to correct batch-related cross-sample contamination. TCRdb redid the processing of the public reads, applying fastp at Q25 and MiXCR, and retained in-frame beta chains. For every CDR3 protein sequence, its rows merge into one entry that carries the most common genes and DNA. The V and J calls shown here were made by TCRdb, not taken from the authors' results. Across this sample there are about 820,000 distinct CDR3 sequences, with roughly 50% seen only once. The leading ten clones occupy approximately 4.4% of the sample.

Sequenced sample: blood. The sequence joins TRBV7-3 to TRBJ1-1; TRBD1 might be the D gene, on 6 matching bases. The sequence derives from a girl under 18 with multiple sclerosis. The base sequence is TGTGCCAGCAGCTTAACCGGGGGGGGGCGAGTCAACACTGAAGCTTTCTTT. Translation gives CASSLTGGGRVNTEAFF. Reference TRBV7-3 and TRBJ1-1 genes cover what lies past the CDR3, so the full variable domain is GAGVSQTPSNKVTEKGKYVELRCDPISGHTALYWYRQSLGQGPEFLIYFQGTGAADDSGLPNDRFFAVRPEGSVSTLKIQRTERGDSAVYLCASSLTGGGRVNTEAFFGQGTRLTVV.